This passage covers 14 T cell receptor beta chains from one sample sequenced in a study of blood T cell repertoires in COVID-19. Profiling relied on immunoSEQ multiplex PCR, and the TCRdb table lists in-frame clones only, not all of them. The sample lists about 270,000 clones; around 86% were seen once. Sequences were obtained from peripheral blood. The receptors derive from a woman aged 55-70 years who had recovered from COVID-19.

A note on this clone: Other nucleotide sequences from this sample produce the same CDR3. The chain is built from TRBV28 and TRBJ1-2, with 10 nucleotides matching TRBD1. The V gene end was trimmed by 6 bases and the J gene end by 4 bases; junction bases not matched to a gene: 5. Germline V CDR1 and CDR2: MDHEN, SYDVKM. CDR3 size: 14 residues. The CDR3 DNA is TGTGCCAGCAGCCTCCGGGACAGGGGCTATGGCTACACCTTC. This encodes CASSLRDRGYGYTF.

CDR3 protein: CASSPKSEGLNGYTF. The CDR3 nucleotides read TGTGCCAGCAGCCCCAAGAGTGAGGGCCTTAATGGCTACACCTTC. The chain couples TRBV9 to TRBJ1-2; D unresolved. The CDR3 length is 15 residues. V was clipped by 4 bases and J by 6 bases, with 19 bases between them. In germline, CDR1 is SGDLS, CDR2 YYNGEE.

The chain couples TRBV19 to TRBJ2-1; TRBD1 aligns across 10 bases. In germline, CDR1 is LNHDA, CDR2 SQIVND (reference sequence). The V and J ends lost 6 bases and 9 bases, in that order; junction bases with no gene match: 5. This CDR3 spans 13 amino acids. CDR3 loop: CASRRTGGAEQFF. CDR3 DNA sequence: TGTGCCAGTAGGAGGACAGGGGGGGCTGAGCAGTTCTTC.

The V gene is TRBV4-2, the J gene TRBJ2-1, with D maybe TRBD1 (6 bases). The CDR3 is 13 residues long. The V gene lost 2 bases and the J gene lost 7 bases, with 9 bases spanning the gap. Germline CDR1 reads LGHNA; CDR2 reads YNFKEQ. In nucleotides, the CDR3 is TGTGCCAGCAGCCAAACAGGGTGGAATGAGCAGTTCTTC. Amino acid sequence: CASSQTGWNEQFF.

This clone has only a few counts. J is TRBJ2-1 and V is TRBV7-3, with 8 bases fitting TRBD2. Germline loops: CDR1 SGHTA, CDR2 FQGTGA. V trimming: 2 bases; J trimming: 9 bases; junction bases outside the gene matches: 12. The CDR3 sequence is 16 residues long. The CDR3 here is CASSLFSGGGRSEQFF. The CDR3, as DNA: TGTGCCAGCAGCTTATTCAGCGGGGGAGGTAGGAGTGAGCAGTTCTTC.

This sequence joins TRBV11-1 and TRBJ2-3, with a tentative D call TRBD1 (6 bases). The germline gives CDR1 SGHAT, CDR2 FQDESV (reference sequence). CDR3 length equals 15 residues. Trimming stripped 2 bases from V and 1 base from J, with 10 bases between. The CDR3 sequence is CASSLQQGGTDTQYF. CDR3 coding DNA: TGTGCCAGCAGCTTACAACAGGGTGGCACAGATACGCAGTATTTT. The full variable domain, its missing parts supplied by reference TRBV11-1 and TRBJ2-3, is EAEVAQSPRYKITEKSQAVAFWCDPISGHATLYWYRQILGQGPELLVQFQDESVVDDSQLPKDRFSAERLKGVDSTLKIQPAELGDSAMYLCASSLQQGGTDTQYFGPGTRLTVL.

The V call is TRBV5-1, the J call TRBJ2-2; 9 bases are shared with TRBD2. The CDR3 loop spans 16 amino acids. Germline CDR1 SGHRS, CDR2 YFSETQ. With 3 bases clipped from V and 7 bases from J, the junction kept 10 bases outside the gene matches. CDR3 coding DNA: TGCGCCAGCAGCTCGGAGGCTAGCGGGGTAGTCGGGGAGCTGTTTTTT. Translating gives CASSSEASGVVGELFF.

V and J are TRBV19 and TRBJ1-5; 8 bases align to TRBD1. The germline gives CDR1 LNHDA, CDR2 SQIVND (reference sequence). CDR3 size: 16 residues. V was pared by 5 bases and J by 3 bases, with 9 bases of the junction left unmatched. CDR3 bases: TGTGCCAGTAGTTCTTGGACAGGGTCGGACAATCAGCCCCAGCATTTT. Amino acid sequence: CASSSWTGSDNQPQHF.

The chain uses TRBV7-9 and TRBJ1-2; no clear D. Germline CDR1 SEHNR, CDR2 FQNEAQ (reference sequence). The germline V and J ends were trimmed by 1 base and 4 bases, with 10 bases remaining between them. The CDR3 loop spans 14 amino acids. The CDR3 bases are TGTGCCAGCAGCTTAGGTCCAGGCGTCTATGGCTACACCTTC. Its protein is CASSLGPGVYGYTF.

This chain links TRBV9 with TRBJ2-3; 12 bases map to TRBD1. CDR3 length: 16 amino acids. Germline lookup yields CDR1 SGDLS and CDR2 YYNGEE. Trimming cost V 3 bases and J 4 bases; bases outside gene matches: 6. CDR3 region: CASSARGQGAADTQYF. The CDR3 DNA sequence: TGTGCCAGCAGCGCGAGGGGACAGGGGGCCGCAGATACGCAGTATTTT.

This CDR3 reads CASSAPGTGSAEAFF. As DNA, the CDR3 is TGTGCCAGTAGTGCCCCCGGGACAGGGAGCGCTGAAGCTTTCTTT. The chain recombines TRBV19 with TRBJ1-1; TRBD1 matches at 9 bases. V shed 5 bases, J shed 6 bases, and the junction held 10 bases outside the gene matches. The germline gives CDR1 LNHDA, CDR2 SQIVND (reference sequence). The CDR3 extends over 15 amino acids.

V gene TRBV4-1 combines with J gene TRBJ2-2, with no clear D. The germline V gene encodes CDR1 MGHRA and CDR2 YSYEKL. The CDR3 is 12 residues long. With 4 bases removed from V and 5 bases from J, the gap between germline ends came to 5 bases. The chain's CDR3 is CASSLGTGELFF. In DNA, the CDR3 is TGCGCCAGCAGCCTCGGTACCGGGGAGCTGTTTTTT.

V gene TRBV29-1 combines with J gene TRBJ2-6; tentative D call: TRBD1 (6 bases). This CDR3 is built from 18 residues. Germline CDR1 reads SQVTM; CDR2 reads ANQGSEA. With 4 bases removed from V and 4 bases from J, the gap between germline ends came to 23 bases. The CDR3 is CSVALQGPQFYGANVLTF. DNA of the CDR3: TGCAGCGTTGCTCTCCAGGGGCCCCAGTTTTACGGGGCCAACGTCCTGACTTTC.

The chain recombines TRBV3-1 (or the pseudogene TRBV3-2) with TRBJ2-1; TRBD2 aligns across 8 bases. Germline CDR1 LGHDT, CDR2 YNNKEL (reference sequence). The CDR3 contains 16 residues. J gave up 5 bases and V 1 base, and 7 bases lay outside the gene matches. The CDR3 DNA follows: TGTGCCAGCAGCCAAGGGCTAGCGGGCGGACACAATGAGCAGTTCTTC. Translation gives CASSQGLAGGHNEQFF.